These T cell receptor beta chains were read from a single sample in a study of blood T cells in healthy people across ages. TCRdb independently ran MiXCR on the 5' RACE reads; one entry per CDR3 protein. The table records about 1.8 million distinct CDR3 sequences, less than 50% of them present only once. Sequenced: blood. Every receptor here comes from a woman between 40 and 55 years old in good health. Each CDR3 is given with its conserved first and last residue. A D gene is named only where the DNA matches it firmly. A row's size may be missing; if present it is once, few, many or a size class.

V gene	D gene	clone size	J gene	CDR3 protein	CDR3 DNA
TRBV29-1	TRBD1	-	TRBJ1-2	CSALGQGEYGYTF	TGCAGCGCACTGGGACAGGGGGAATATGGCTACACCTTC
TRBV5-1	-	-	TRBJ1-4	CASSLRTSGQATATNEKLFF	TGCGCCAGCAGCTTGCGGACGTCGGGCCAGGCGACTGCAACTAATGAAAAACTGTTTTTT
TRBV20-1	-	few	TRBJ2-6	CSATGEKASGANVLTF	TGCAGTGCTACCGGAGAGAAGGCATCTGGGGCCAACGTCCTGACTTTC
TRBV28	TRBD1	-	TRBJ2-2	CASSLGQGAYTGELFF	TGTGCCAGCAGTCTGGGACAGGGGGCATACACCGGGGAGCTGTTTTTT
TRBV7-2	-	once	TRBJ1-5	CASSPATVGNQPQHF	TGTGCCAGCAGCCCAGCAACGGTTGGAAATCAGCCCCAGCATTTT
TRBV24-1	-	few	TRBJ2-1	CATSGVIGPKSYNEQFF	TGTGCCACCAGTGGGGTGATAGGGCCGAAATCCTACAATGAGCAGTTCTTC
TRBV20-1	TRBD2	-	TRBJ2-3	CSALPHVSGDTQYF	TGCAGTGCTTTGCCCCATGTTAGCGGGGATACGCAGTATTTT
TRBV9	-	-	TRBJ2-7	CASSVAPTSVREQYF	TGTGCCAGCAGCGTAGCCCCGACCAGCGTCCGGGAGCAGTACTTC
TRBV27	-	-	TRBJ2-5	CASSLGGKLATQYF	TGTGCCAGCAGTTTAGGAGGCAAGTTGGCGACCCAGTACTTC
TRBV7-2	-	-	TRBJ2-7	CASSSTEFYEQYF	TGTGCCAGCAGCTCCACCGAGTTCTACGAGCAGTACTTC
TRBV25-1	-	-	TRBJ1-1	CASSAPAGTAEAFF	TGTGCCAGCAGTGCGCCGGCAGGGACCGCTGAAGCTTTCTTT
TRBV10-2	-	-	TRBJ2-7	CASSGQGINEQYF	TGCGCCAGCAGTGGGCAGGGGATCAACGAGCAGTACTTC
TRBV20-1	TRBD1	-	TRBJ1-2	CSASSGQSCGYTF	TGCAGTGCTAGTTCGGGACAGAGCTGTGGCTACACCTTC
TRBV20-1	TRBD1	-	TRBJ1-2	CSADTGGDGYTF	TGCAGTGCGGATACAGGGGGCGATGGCTACACCTTC
TRBV3-1	TRBD1	-	TRBJ2-1	CASSHFRDRIYNEQFF	TGTGCCAGCAGCCACTTCCGGGACAGAATTTACAATGAGCAGTTCTTC
TRBV5-1	TRBD2	few	TRBJ2-3	CASSPPLAGGTDTQYF	TGCGCCAGCAGCCCCCCCCTAGCGGGGGGTACAGATACGCAGTATTTT
TRBV5-1	TRBD1	-	TRBJ2-1	CASSLAAQDRENEQFF	TGCGCCAGCAGCTTGGCCGCCCAGGACAGGGAGAATGAGCAGTTCTTC
TRBV6-5	-	few	TRBJ2-7	CASSPPGARSSYEQYF	TGTGCCAGCAGCCCTCCGGGGGCAAGGAGCTCCTACGAGCAGTACTTC
TRBV6-2/TRBV6-3	-	-	TRBJ2-1	CASSYSSVDIRFF	TGTGCCAGCAGTTACTCCTCTGTAGATATACGGTTCTTC
TRBV11-2	-	-	TRBJ1-1	CASRKQGWQTEAFF	TGTGCCAGCAGGAAACAGGGTTGGCAGACTGAAGCTTTCTTT
TRBV10-2	-	-	TRBJ2-5	CASSSGYQSQETQYF	TGCGCCAGCAGCAGTGGCTACCAGTCCCAAGAGACCCAGTACTTC
TRBV20-1	-	-	TRBJ2-1	CSASRLSSGWSETQFF	TGCAGTGCTAGCCGATTATCTTCCGGTTGGTCGGAGACCCAGTTCTTC
TRBV7-9	TRBD1	-	TRBJ2-2	CASNLLGQGSNTGELFF	TGTGCCAGCAACTTACTCGGACAGGGTTCGAACACCGGGGAGCTGTTTTTT
TRBV20-1	-	-	TRBJ2-7	CSADPGAALRNEQYF	TGCAGTGCTGACCCTGGAGCGGCTCTGAGGAACGAGCAGTACTTC
TRBV12-3/TRBV12-4	-	-	TRBJ1-5	CASSLVGTSPQPQHF	TGTGCCAGCAGTTTGGTCGGGACATCCCCTCAGCCCCAGCATTTT
TRBV6-1	-	-	TRBJ1-5	CASIGKQGGHQPQHF	TGTGCCAGCATAGGGAAACAGGGTGGCCATCAGCCCCAGCATTTT
TRBV6-6	TRBD1	-	TRBJ2-7	CASSYWDRPYEQYF	TGTGCCAGCAGTTACTGGGACAGACCCTACGAGCAGTACTTC
TRBV19	-	-	TRBJ1-5	CASRQTGLNQPQHF	TGTGCCAGTAGGCAAACAGGGTTGAATCAGCCCCAGCATTTT
TRBV7-2	-	-	TRBJ2-7	CTSSPKVGRQSYEQYF	TGTACCAGCAGCCCAAAGGTGGGGCGGCAGTCCTACGAGCAGTACTTC
TRBV20-1	TRBD2	-	TRBJ2-3	CSASLGLAVTDTQYF	TGCAGTGCTAGTCTCGGGCTAGCGGTCACAGATACGCAGTATTTT
TRBV12-3/TRBV12-4	TRBD1	few	TRBJ2-5	CASSLWDRGQETQYF	TGTGCCAGCAGTCTATGGGACAGGGGCCAAGAGACCCAGTACTTC